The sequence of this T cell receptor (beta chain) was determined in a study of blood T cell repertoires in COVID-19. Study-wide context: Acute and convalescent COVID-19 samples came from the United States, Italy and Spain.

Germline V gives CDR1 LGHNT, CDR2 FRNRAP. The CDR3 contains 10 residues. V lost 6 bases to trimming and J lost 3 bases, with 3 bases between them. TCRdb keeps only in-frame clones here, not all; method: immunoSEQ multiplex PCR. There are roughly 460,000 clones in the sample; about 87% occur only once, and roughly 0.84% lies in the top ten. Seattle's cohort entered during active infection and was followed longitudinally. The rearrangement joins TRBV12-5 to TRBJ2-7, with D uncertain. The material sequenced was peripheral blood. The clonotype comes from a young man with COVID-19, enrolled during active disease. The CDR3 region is CASGGYEQYF. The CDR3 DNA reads TGTGCTAGTGGCGGCTACGAGCAGTACTTC. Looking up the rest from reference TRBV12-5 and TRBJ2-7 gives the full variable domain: DARVTQTPRHKVTEMGQEVTMRCQPILGHNTVFWYRQTMMQGLELLAYFRNRAPLDDSGMPKDRFSAEMPDATLATLKIQPSEPRDSAVYFCASGGYEQYFGPGTRLTVT.